This entry lists 21 T cell receptor beta chains sequenced from one sample in a study of STAT5B mutations in CD4+ large granular lymphocyte leukemia. Sequenced by immunoSEQ multiplex PCR; TCRdb stores in-frame clones only, minus some. The repertoire includes around 33,000 clones, about 91% of them detected once, and approximately 0.97% sits in the top ten. Sequencing was done on a sample of CD4+ T cells from blood buffy coats. The receptors were sampled from a human donor in good health.

The rearrangement uses TRBV5-4 and TRBJ2-5; D remains unclear. V gave up 0 bases and J gave up 5 bases, with 11 bases separating them. The CDR3 spans 14 residues. CDR1 is SGHNT and CDR2 is YYREEE in the germline V gene (reference sequence). The CDR3 DNA sequence: TGTGCCAGCAGCTTGGACTACTCTTCGGAGACCCAGTACTTC. It encodes CASSLDYSSETQYF. Supplemented by reference TRBV5-4 and TRBJ2-5, the full variable domain reads ETGVTQSPTHLIKTRGQQVTLRCSSQSGHNTVSWYQQALGQGPQFIFQYYREEENGRGNFPPRFSGLQFPNYSSELNVNALELDDSALYLCASSLDYSSETQYFGPGTRLLVL.

V usage is TRBV6-1 and J usage is TRBJ1-5; D gene uncertain. Trimming took 2 bases from V and 4 from J, leaving 15 bases between them. Per germline, CDR1 MNHNS and CDR2 SASEGT. The CDR3 contains 16 residues. The CDR3, as DNA: TGTGCCAGCAGTGAATCAGGCACCGTGGGAAATCAGCCCCAGCATTTT. It translates to CASSESGTVGNQPQHF.

The J gene is TRBJ2-1, the V gene TRBV5-1; D call uncertain. The germline V gene encodes CDR1 SGHRS and CDR2 YFSETQ. V shed 0 bases and J shed 4 bases, with 5 bases lying between them. The CDR3 is 13 residues long. CDR3 region: CASSLDGYNEQFF. CDR3 bases: TGCGCCAGCAGCTTGGACGGGTACAATGAGCAGTTCTTC.

V usage is TRBV7-2 and J usage is TRBJ1-2; 8 nucleotides agree with TRBD1. Germline V gene sequence: CDR1 SGHTA, CDR2 FQGNSA. After removal of 4 bases from V and 6 bases from J, the junction contained 10 bases not matched to a gene. The CDR3 loop spans 15 amino acids. In DNA, the CDR3 is TGTGCCAGCAGCTCGAGGACAGGGTCGGTTGATGGCTACACCTTC. Protein: CASSSRTGSVDGYTF.

V gene TRBV5-8 combines with J gene TRBJ2-1; D gene ambiguous. V was pared by 3 bases and J by 4 bases, with 5 bases between. Germline V gives CDR1 SGHTS, CDR2 YDEGEE. The CDR3 has 12 amino acids. As DNA, the CDR3 is TGTGCCAGCAGCTCTTTTTACAATGAGCAGTTCTTC. This gives the protein CASSSFYNEQFF. The full variable domain, its missing parts supplied by reference TRBV5-8 and TRBJ2-1, is EAGVTQSPTHLIKTRGQQATLRCSPISGHTSVYWYQQALGLGLQFLLWYDEGEERNRGNFPPRFSGRQFPNYSSELNVNALELEDSALYLCASSSFYNEQFFGPGTRLTVL.

This chain links TRBV12-5 with TRBJ2-3; 10 bases line up with TRBD2. The V gene's germline CDR1 is LGHNT and CDR2 FRNRAP. The CDR3 is made up of 11 amino acids. V dropped 7 bases and J dropped 15; count of bases not matched to a gene: 7. CDR3 protein: CASAQAGGRYF. As DNA, the CDR3 is TGTGCTAGTGCCCAAGCGGGGGGGCGATATTTT.

The rearrangement uses TRBV19 and TRBJ2-1; tentatively, D is TRBD2 (6 bases). CDR3 size: 13 residues. Germline V CDR1 and CDR2: LNHDA, SQIVND (reference sequence). The V end lost 5 bases, the J end lost 9 bases, and 14 bases lay between the germline ends. The CDR3: CASSLGGRSEQFF. The CDR3, as DNA: TGTGCCAGTAGTCTCGGAGGGAGATCTGAGCAGTTCTTC. The variable domain in full, with the rest retrieved from reference TRBV19 and TRBJ2-1, is DGGITQSPKYLFRKEGQNVTLSCEQNLNHDAMYWYRQDPGQGLRLIYYSQIVNDFQKGDIAEGYSVSREKKESFPLTVTSAQKNPTAFYLCASSLGGRSEQFFGPGTRLTVL.

This chain connects TRBV5-4 to TRBJ2-3; the D gene is possibly TRBD2 (6 bases). V was clipped by 0 bases and J by 2 bases, with 13 bases between them. The CDR3 has 16 amino acids. Germline V gives CDR1 SGHNT, CDR2 YYREEE (reference sequence). CDR3 sequence reads: CASSLAGLAFTDTQYF. DNA for the CDR3: TGTGCCAGCAGCTTGGCCGGCCTAGCGTTCACAGATACGCAGTATTTT.

The V gene is TRBV4-2, the J gene TRBJ1-6; D not certain. V was pared by 0 bases and J by 7 bases, with 4 bases between. Germline loops: CDR1 LGHNA, CDR2 YNFKEQ. This CDR3 spans 13 amino acids. CDR3 in amino acids: CASSQEKNSPLHF. DNA of the CDR3: TGTGCCAGCAGCCAAGAGAAGAATTCACCCCTCCACTTT.

This clone has just a few counts. The CDR3 protein is CAILDRYDGYTF. As DNA, the CDR3 is TGTGCCATCCTCGACAGGTACGATGGCTACACCTTC. This sequence joins TRBV19 and TRBJ1-2; tentatively, D is TRBD1 (6 bases). CDR3 length: 12 residues. Germline V gene sequence: CDR1 LNHDA, CDR2 SQIVND (reference sequence). The V and J ends lost 10 bases and 6 bases respectively, with 15 bases between them. The full variable domain, completed using reference TRBV19 and TRBJ1-2, is DGGITQSPKYLFRKEGQNVTLSCEQNLNHDAMYWYRQDPGQGLRLIYYSQIVNDFQKGDIAEGYSVSREKKESFPLTVTSAQKNPTAFYLCAILDRYDGYTFGSGTRLTVV.

V usage is TRBV19 and J usage is TRBJ1-5; 9 bases map to TRBD1. The CDR3 has 16 residues. J lost 1 base, V lost 6 bases, and 7 bases had no gene match. Germline loops: CDR1 LNHDA, CDR2 SQIVND (reference sequence). The CDR3 protein is CASRINRGLSNQPQHF. The CDR3 nucleotides read TGTGCCAGTAGAATAAACAGGGGGCTGAGCAATCAGCCCCAGCATTTT.

This chain joins TRBV5-1 and TRBJ2-3; TRBD2 matches 9 bases. The ends lost 3 bases at V and 4 bases at J; junction bases unmatched: 6. The germline V gene encodes CDR1 SGHRS and CDR2 YFSETQ. This CDR3 spans 15 amino acids. The CDR3 spells CASSSSGRIADTQYF. CDR3 DNA: TGCGCCAGCAGCTCCAGCGGGAGGATCGCAGATACGCAGTATTTT.

The genes are TRBV5-1 and TRBJ2-3; D is uncertain. Per the germline V gene, CDR1 is SGHRS and CDR2 is YFSETQ. Trimming stripped 4 bases from V and 0 bases from J, with 3 bases between. CDR3 length equals 12 residues. CDR3: CASSPSTDTQYF. The CDR3 DNA sequence: TGCGCCAGCAGCCCAAGCACAGATACGCAGTATTTT.

This rearrangement joins TRBV5-1 to TRBJ1-2; 7 bases match TRBD1. Germline assignment: CDR1 SGHRS and CDR2 YFSETQ. V lost 1 base and J lost 4; bases outside the gene matches: 4. The CDR3 length is 14 residues. In DNA form, the CDR3 reads TGCGCCAGCAGCTTGATACAGGGGTCCTATGGCTACACCTTC. Protein sequence: CASSLIQGSYGYTF.

The CDR3, as DNA: TGTGCCAGCAGCTTGGCGGGGTCCCGGATTTCCTACGAGCAGTACTTC. It codes for CASSLAGSRISYEQYF. The chain couples TRBV5-4 to TRBJ2-7; perhaps TRBD2 as D (5 bases). Germline loops: CDR1 SGHNT, CDR2 YYREEE (reference sequence). Trimming shortened V by 0 bases and J by 1 base, and 14 bases separated the two germline ends. The CDR3 spans 16 residues.

The V and J genes are TRBV9 and TRBJ1-2, with D unresolved. This CDR3 has 15 amino acids. The germline V gene has CDR1 SGDLS and CDR2 YYNGEE. V was cut by 3 bases and J by 7 bases, with 19 bases left in between. CDR3: CASSARLGGKGGYTF. The CDR3 nucleotides read TGTGCCAGCAGCGCCCGACTGGGAGGGAAGGGTGGCTACACCTTC.

The rearrangement joins TRBV5-5 to TRBJ2-5; 10 positions agree with TRBD1. After removal of 10 bases from V and 5 bases from J, the junction contained 14 bases not matched to a gene. In germline, CDR1 is SGHKS, CDR2 YYEKEE (reference sequence). The CDR3 is 15 residues long. The CDR3 loop is CAGGQGKAMVETQYF. In nucleotides, the CDR3 is TGTGCCGGGGGACAGGGGAAGGCGATGGTGGAGACCCAGTACTTC.

V usage is TRBV5-1 and J usage is TRBJ2-3, with D maybe TRBD1 (6 bases). The ends were cut back, 0 bases at V and 4 bases at J, with 9 bases in the middle. The V gene's germline CDR1 is SGHRS and CDR2 YFSETQ. CDR3 length equals 14 residues. The chain's CDR3 is CASSLGQVSDTQYF. As DNA, the CDR3 is TGCGCCAGCAGCTTGGGACAGGTCTCAGATACGCAGTATTTT.

CDR3 protein: CASSEGLKPALGTDTQYF. CDR3 sequence (DNA): TGTGCCAGCAGTGAGGGTCTCAAACCAGCGTTAGGCACAGATACGCAGTATTTT. The V and J genes are TRBV6-1 and TRBJ2-3; D not resolved. The CDR3 is 18 residues long. V was pared by 3 bases and J by 1 base, with 20 bases between. Germline assignment: CDR1 MNHNS and CDR2 SASEGT.

The V gene is TRBV9, the J gene TRBJ1-2; TRBD1 might be the D (5 bases). V lost 3 bases, J lost 4 bases, and 16 bases lay in between. This CDR3 comprises 15 residues. The germline V gene encodes CDR1 SGDLS and CDR2 YYNGEE. As DNA, the CDR3 is TGTGCCAGCAGCGCCCGGGACCGCCCCCTCTATGGCTACACCTTC. This translates into CASSARDRPLYGYTF.

The chain recombines TRBV27 with TRBJ2-5; 12 nucleotides agree with TRBD2. The germline V gene has CDR1 MNHEY and CDR2 SMNVEV (reference sequence). The CDR3 consists of 17 residues. The V and J ends lost 5 bases and 5 bases, in that order; junction bases with no gene match: 12. CDR3 sequence (DNA): TGTGCCAGCAGTCGTCTAGCGGGAGGGCCCGGGAAGGAGACCCAGTACTTC. Amino acid sequence: CASSRLAGGPGKETQYF.